These 14 T cell receptor beta chains share one sample of origin, sequenced in a study of T cells after yellow fever vaccination. From the 5' RACE reads, TCRdb called clonotypes with MiXCR, one entry per CDR3 protein. Of fewer than 350,000 distinct CDR3 sequences detected, roughly 3.5% appear once; the ten largest clones hold roughly a quarter. Sequencing was performed on PBMCs, taken on the day of the yellow fever booster vaccination. Source of these receptors: a young man who received the YFV17D yellow fever vaccine.

The chain is built from TRBV3-2 and TRBJ2-1; the DNA was not used to check the table's D call, TRBD2. TRBV3-2 is assigned pseudogene status. The CDR3 length is 16 residues. This CDR3 is CASSPLRSGAYNEQFF. For the CDR3, the DNA is TGTGCCAGCAGCCCCCTTCGGAGCGGGGCCTACAATGAGCAGTTCTTC.

This clonotype was seen ten or more times. V usage is TRBV9 and J usage is TRBJ1-2; 8 bases agree with TRBD1. CDR1 is SGDLS, CDR2 YYNGEE, per germline. The V and J ends lost 3 bases and 4 bases, in that order; junction bases with no gene match: 11. The CDR3 runs to 16 residues. The CDR3 loop is CASSAYRTGNLYGYTF. The DNA for the CDR3 is TGTGCCAGCAGCGCATACCGGACAGGGAATCTCTATGGCTACACCTTC.

This chain uses TRBV7-9 with TRBJ2-2; D is possibly TRBD1 or TRBD2 (6 bases each). V dropped 5 bases and J dropped 4 bases, with 17 bases sitting between them. The CDR3 is 16 amino acids. The germline V gene has CDR1 SEHNR and CDR2 FQNEAQ (reference sequence). CDR3 loop: CASSPFGGRGTGELFF. The DNA for the CDR3 is TGTGCCAGCAGCCCGTTTGGGGGGCGCGGCACCGGGGAGCTGTTTTTT.

The table lists this clonotype with many counts. The rearrangement uses TRBV6-2 or TRBV6-3 and TRBJ2-2, with D tentatively TRBD1 (6 bases). The germline gives CDR1 MNHEY, CDR2 SVGEGT. Trimming took 2 bases from V and 3 from J, leaving 13 bases between them. The length of the CDR3 is 16 residues. CDR3 loop: CASSYGDYRDTGELFF. The CDR3 DNA reads as TGTGCCAGCAGTTACGGGGATTACAGGGACACCGGGGAGCTGTTTTTT.

This clonotype was seen at least ten times. The chain recombines TRBV6-5 with TRBJ1-6; maybe TRBD1 (5 bases). The CDR3 loop spans 14 amino acids. The germline V and J ends were trimmed by 3 bases and 9 bases, with 12 bases remaining between them. Germline values: CDR1 MNHEY, CDR2 SVGAGI. CDR3 bases: TGTGCCAGCAGTTATGGGGGGGAGGGTTCACCCCTCCACTTT. This codes for CASSYGGEGSPLHF.

This clonotype has ten or more counts. This rearrangement joins TRBV7-3 to TRBJ2-3; D is unresolved. Germline loops: CDR1 SGHTA, CDR2 FQGTGA. The CDR3 is 13 residues long. V lost 3 bases and J 4 bases, leaving 8 bases between the germline ends. Here the CDR3 reads CASSFAEADTQYF. In DNA form, the CDR3 reads TGTGCCAGCAGCTTTGCAGAGGCAGATACGCAGTATTTT.

This clonotype was recorded at least ten times. The chain combines TRBV5-1 with TRBJ2-1; no firm D call. Germline lookup yields CDR1 SGHRS and CDR2 YFSETQ. V dropped 1 base and J dropped 2 bases, with 10 bases sitting between them. The CDR3 runs 15 residues. The CDR3 nucleotides read TGCGCCAGCAGCTTGTCGCGGAACCCCTACAATGAGCAGTTCTTC. Its translation is CASSLSRNPYNEQFF.

The table lists this clonotype with a few counts. The V and J genes are TRBV20-1 and TRBJ1-3, with unresolved D. Germline CDR1 DFQATT, CDR2 SNEGSKA (reference sequence). The CDR3 extends over 13 amino acids. Trimming took 3 bases from V and 4 from J, leaving 10 bases between them. This CDR3 reads CSASLGTGNTIYF. Written as DNA, the CDR3 is TGCAGTGCTAGTCTGGGTACAGGAAACACCATATATTTT.

This clonotype was found many times. J is TRBJ1-1 and V is TRBV29-1; the D gene is possibly TRBD1 (5 bases). CDR1 is SQVTM and CDR2 is ANQGSEA in the germline V gene. The CDR3 has 12 amino acids. V lost 4 bases and J 3 bases, leaving 9 bases between the germline ends. CDR3 sequence reads: CSVGAGDTEAFF. As DNA, the CDR3 is TGCAGCGTTGGGGCGGGGGACACTGAAGCTTTCTTT.

The table lists this clonotype with a few counts. The chain couples TRBV12-3 or TRBV12-4 to TRBJ2-1, with 8 bases lining up with TRBD2. This CDR3 is 13 amino acids long. The J segment lost 11 bases and the V segment lost 4 bases, leaving 7 bases of the junction unmatched. The CDR3 coding sequence is TGTGCCAGCAGTTCTCCTAGCGGGCTCAAGCAGTTCTTC. Amino acids: CASSSPSGLKQFF.

The chain couples TRBV24-1 to TRBJ2-1; the match to TRBD1 covers 7 bases. This CDR3 is built from 15 residues. CDR1 and CDR2 (germline): KGHDR, SFDVKD. J gave up 9 bases and V 1 base, and 8 bases lay outside the gene matches. The CDR3 coding sequence is TGTGCCACCAGTGATTTCGCCACAGGGGAAGGTGAGCAGTTCTTC. This translates into CATSDFATGEGEQFF.

This clonotype was seen a few times. The chain joins TRBV7-2 to TRBJ1-1; D is unclear. CDR3 size: 13 residues. Germline loops: CDR1 SGHTA, CDR2 FQGNSA. The V end lost 4 bases, the J end lost 11 bases, and 17 bases lay between the germline ends. CDR3 protein: CASSSPQMMRAFF. Written as DNA, the CDR3 is TGTGCCAGCAGCTCCCCACAGATGATGAGGGCTTTCTTT.

This clonotype was seen a few times. The rearrangement uses TRBV5-1 and TRBJ2-5; TRBD2 aligns across 10 bases. This CDR3 contains 19 residues. V shed 4 bases and J 5 bases; nucleotides not matched to a gene: 20. Germline assignment: CDR1 SGHRS and CDR2 YFSETQ. CDR3 region: CASSKRPGTSDRLWETQYF. DNA of the CDR3: TGCGCCAGCAGCAAACGCCCCGGGACTAGCGATCGACTGTGGGAGACCCAGTACTTC.

The chain links TRBV5-5 to TRBJ1-5, with D unclear. The ends were cut back, 5 bases at V and 7 bases at J, with 13 bases in the middle. The CDR3 is 13 amino acids. Germline CDR1 SGHKS, CDR2 YYEKEE (reference sequence). CDR3 sequence reads: CASSLIRNQPQHF. The CDR3, as DNA: TGTGCCAGCAGTCTCATACGGAACCAGCCCCAGCATTTT.